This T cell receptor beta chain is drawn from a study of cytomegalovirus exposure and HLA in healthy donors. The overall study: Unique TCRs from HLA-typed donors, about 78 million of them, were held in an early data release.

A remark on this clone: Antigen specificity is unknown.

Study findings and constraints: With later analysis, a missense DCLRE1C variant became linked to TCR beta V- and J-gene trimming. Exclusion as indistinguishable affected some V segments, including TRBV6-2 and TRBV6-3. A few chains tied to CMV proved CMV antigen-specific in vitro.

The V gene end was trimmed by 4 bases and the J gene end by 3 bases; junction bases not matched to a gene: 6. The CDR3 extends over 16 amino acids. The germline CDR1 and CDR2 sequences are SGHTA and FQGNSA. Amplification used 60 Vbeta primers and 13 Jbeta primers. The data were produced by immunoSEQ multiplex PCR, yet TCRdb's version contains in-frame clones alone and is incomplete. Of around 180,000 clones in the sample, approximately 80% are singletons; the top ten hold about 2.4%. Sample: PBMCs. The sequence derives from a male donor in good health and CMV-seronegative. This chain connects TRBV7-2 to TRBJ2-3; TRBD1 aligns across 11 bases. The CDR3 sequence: CASSWRTGGGTDTQYF. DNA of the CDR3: TGTGCCAGCAGCTGGCGGACAGGGGGCGGTACAGATACGCAGTATTTT.